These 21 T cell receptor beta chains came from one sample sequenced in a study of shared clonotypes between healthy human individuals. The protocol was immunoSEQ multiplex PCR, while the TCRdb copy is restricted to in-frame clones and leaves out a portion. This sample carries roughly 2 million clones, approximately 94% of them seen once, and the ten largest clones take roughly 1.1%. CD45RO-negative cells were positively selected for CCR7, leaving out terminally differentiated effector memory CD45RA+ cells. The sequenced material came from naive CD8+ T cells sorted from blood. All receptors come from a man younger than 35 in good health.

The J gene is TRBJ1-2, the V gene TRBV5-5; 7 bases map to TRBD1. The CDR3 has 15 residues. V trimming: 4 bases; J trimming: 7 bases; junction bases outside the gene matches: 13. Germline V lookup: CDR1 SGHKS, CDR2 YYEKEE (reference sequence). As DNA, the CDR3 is TGTGCCAGCAGCCCAGGGGACAGCCCTGGATTTGGCTACACCTTC. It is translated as CASSPGDSPGFGYTF.

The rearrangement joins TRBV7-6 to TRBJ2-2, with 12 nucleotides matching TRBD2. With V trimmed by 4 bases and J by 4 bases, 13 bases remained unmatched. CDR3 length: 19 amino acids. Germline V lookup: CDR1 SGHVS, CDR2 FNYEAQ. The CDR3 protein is CASSSLILLAGGGTGELFF. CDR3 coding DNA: TGTGCCAGCAGCTCCCTAATTCTACTAGCGGGAGGAGGCACCGGGGAGCTGTTTTTT.

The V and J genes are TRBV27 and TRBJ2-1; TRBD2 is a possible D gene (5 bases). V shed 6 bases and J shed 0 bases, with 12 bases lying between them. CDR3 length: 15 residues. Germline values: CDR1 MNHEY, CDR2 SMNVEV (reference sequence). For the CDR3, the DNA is TGTGCCAGCAGGGATGGACTTGCCTCCTACAATGAGCAGTTCTTC. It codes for CASRDGLASYNEQFF.

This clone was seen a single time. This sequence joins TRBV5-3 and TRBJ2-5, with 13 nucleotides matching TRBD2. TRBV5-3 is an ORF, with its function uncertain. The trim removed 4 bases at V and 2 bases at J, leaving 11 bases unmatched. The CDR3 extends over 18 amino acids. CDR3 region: CARSKHTSGGAGQETQYF. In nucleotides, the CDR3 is TGTGCCAGAAGCAAACACACTAGCGGGGGGGCCGGACAAGAGACCCAGTACTTC.

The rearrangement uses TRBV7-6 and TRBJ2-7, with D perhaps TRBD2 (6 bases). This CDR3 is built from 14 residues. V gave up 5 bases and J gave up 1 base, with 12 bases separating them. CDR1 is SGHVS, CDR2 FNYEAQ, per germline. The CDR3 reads CASSPEEGSYEQYF. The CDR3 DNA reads TGTGCCAGCAGCCCAGAGGAGGGTTCCTACGAGCAGTACTTC.

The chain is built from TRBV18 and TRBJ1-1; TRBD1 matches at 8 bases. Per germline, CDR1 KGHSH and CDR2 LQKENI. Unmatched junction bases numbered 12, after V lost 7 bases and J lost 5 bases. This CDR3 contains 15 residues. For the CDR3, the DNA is TGTGCCAGCTTACCTATGGACAGGGTTGGGACTGAAGCTTTCTTT. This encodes CASLPMDRVGTEAFF.

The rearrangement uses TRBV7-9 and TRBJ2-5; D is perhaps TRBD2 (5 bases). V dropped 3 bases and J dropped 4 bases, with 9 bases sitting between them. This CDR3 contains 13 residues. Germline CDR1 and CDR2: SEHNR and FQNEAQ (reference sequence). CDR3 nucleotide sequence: TGTGCCAGCAGCTTCCGGGATCTAGAGACCCAGTACTTC. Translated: CASSFRDLETQYF.

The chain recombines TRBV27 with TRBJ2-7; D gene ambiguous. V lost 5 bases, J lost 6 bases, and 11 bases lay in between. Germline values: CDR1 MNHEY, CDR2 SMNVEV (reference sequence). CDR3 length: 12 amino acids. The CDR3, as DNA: TGTGCCAGCAGTGAACTCGGTACCGAGCAGTACTTC. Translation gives CASSELGTEQYF.

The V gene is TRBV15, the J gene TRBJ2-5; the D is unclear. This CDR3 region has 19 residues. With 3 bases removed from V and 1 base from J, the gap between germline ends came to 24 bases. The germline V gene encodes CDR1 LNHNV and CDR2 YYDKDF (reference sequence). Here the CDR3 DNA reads TGTGCCACCAGCAGGGTCCTAATCTTTGGGGAAAAATTCCAAGAGACCCAGTACTTC. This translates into CATSRVLIFGEKFQETQYF.

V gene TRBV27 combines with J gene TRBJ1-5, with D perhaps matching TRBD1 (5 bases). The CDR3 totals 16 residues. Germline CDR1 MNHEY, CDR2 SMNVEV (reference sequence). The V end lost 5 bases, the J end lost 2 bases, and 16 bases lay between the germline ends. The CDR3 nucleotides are TGTGCCAGCAGTCCCTCGGAAGGGGAGGGCAATCAGCCCCAGCATTTT. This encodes CASSPSEGEGNQPQHF.

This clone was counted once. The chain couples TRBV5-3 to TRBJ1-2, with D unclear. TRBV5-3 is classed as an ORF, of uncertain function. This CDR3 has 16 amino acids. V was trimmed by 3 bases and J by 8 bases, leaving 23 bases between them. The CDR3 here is CARSYRDRIATGGYTF. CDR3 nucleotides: TGTGCCAGAAGCTACCGAGACCGGATAGCAACGGGCGGCTACACCTTC.

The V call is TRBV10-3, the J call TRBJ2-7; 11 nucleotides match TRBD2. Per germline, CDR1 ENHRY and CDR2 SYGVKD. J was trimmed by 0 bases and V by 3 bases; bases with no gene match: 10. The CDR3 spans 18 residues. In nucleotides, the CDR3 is TGTGCCATCAGTGACCCCGGGACTAGCGGAACGATCTCCTACGAGCAGTACTTC. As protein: CAISDPGTSGTISYEQYF.

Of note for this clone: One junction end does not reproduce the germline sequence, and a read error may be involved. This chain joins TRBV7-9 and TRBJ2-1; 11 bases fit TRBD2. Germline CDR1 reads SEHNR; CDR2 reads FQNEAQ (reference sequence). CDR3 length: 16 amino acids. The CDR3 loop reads CAGSPLAGEHYNEQFF. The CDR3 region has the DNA TGTGCCGGCAGCCCACTAGCGGGAGAGCACTACAATGAGCAGTTCTTC.

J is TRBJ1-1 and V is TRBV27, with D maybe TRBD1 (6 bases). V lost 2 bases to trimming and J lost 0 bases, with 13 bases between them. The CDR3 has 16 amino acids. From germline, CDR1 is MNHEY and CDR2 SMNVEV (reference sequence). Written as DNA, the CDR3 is TGTGCCAGCAGTTTACGCAGGGGCGGGGTGAACACTGAAGCTTTCTTT. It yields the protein CASSLRRGGVNTEAFF.

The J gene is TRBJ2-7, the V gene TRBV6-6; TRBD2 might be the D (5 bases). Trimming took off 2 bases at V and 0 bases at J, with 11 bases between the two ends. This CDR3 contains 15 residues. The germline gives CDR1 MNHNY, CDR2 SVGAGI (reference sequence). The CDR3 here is CASSYGKGSSYEQYF. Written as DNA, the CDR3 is TGTGCCAGCAGTTACGGTAAAGGGAGCTCCTACGAGCAGTACTTC.

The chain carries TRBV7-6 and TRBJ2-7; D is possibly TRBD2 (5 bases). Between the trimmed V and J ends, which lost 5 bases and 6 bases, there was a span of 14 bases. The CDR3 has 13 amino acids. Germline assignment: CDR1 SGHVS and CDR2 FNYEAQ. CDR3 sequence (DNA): TGTGCCAGCAGCCCCGGGCCGGCGGGCGAGCAGTACTTC. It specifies CASSPGPAGEQYF. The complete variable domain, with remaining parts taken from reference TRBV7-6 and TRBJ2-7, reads GAGVSQSPRYKVTKRGQDVALRCDPISGHVSLYWYRQALGQGPEFLTYFNYEAQQDKSGLPNDRFSAERPEGSISTLTIQRTEQRDSAMYRCASSPGPAGEQYFGPGTRLTVT.

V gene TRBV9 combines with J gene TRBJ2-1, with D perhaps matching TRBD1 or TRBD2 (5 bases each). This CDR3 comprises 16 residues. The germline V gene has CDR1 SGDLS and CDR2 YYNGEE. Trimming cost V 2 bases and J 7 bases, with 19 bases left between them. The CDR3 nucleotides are TGTGCCAGCAGCGTTCCGACCGGGACGGAACATAATGAGCAGTTCTTC. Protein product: CASSVPTGTEHNEQFF.

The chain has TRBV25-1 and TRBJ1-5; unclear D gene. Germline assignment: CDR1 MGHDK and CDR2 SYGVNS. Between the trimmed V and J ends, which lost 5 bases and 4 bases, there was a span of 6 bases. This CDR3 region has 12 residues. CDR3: CASSKGNQPQHF. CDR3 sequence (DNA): TGTGCCAGCAGTAAGGGAAATCAGCCCCAGCATTTT.

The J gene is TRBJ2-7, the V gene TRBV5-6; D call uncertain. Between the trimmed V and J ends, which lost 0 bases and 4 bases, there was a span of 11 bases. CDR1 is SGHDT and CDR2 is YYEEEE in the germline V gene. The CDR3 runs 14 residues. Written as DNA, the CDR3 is TGTGCCAGCAGCTTGGTCTTCAGACCTTACGAGCAGTACTTC. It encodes CASSLVFRPYEQYF. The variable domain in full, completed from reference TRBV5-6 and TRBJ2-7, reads DAGVTQSPTHLIKTRGQQVTLRCSPKSGHDTVSWYQQALGQGPQFIFQYYEEEERQRGNFPDRFSGHQFPNYSSELNVNALLLGDSALYLCASSLVFRPYEQYFGPGTRLTVT.

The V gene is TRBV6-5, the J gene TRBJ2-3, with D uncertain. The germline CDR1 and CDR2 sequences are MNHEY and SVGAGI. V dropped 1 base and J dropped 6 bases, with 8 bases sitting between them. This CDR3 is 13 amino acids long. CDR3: CASSYYDGDTQYF. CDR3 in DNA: TGTGCCAGCAGTTACTACGACGGGGATACGCAGTATTTT.

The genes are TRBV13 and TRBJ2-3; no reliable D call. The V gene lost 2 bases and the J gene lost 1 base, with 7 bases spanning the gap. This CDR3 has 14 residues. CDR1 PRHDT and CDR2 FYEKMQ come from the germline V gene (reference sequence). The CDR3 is CASSLNAGTDTQYF. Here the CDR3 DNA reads TGTGCCAGCAGCTTAAATGCAGGCACAGATACGCAGTATTTT.